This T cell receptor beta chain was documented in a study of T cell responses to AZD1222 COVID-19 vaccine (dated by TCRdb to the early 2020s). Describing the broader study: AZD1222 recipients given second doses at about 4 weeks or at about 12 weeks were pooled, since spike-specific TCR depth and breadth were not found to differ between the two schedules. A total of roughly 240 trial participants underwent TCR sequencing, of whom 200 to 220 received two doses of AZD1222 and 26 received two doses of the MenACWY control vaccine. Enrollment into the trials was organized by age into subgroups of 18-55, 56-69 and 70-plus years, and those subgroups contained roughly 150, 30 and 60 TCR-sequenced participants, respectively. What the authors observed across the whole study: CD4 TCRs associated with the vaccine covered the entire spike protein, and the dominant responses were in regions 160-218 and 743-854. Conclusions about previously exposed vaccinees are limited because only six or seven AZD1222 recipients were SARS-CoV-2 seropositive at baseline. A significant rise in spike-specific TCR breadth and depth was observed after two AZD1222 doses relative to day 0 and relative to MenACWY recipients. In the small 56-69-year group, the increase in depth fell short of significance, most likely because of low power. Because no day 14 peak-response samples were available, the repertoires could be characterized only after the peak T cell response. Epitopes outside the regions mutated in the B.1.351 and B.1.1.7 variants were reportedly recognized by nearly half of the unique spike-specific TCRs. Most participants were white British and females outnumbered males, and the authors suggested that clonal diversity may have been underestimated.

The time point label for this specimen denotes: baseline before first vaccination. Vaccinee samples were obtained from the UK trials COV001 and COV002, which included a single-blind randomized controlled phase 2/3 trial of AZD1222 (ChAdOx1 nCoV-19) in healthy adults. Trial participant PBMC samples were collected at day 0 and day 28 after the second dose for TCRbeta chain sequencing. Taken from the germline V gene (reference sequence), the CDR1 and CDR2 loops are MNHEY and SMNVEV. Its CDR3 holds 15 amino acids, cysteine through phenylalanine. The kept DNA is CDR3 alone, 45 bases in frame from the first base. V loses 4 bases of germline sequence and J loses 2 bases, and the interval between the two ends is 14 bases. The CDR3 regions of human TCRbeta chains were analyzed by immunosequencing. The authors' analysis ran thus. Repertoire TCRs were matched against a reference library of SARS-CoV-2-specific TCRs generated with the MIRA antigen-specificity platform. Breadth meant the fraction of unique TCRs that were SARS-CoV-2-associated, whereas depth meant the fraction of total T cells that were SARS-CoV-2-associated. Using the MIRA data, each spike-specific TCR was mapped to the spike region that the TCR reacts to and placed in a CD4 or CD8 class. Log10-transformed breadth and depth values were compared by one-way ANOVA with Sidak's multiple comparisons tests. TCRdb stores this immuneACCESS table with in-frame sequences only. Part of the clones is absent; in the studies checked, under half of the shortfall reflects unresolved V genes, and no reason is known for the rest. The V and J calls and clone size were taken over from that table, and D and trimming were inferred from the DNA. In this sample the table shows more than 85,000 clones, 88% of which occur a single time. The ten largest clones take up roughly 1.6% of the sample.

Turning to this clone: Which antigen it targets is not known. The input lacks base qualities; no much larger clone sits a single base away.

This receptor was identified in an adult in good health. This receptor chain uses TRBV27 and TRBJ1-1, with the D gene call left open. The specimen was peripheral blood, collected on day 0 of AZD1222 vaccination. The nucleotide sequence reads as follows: TGTGCCAGCAGTTCCTGGATTAGTGTTAACACTGAAGCTTTCTTT. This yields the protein CASSSWISVNTEAFF.